A single T cell receptor beta chain is shown here with its context. V lost 8 bases, J lost 0 bases, and 7 bases lay in between. This CDR3 is built from 12 residues. Germline V lookup: CDR1 SGHAT, CDR2 FQNNGV. This specimen comes from a study of control samples from healthy donors and cancer patients. The protocol was immunoSEQ multiplex PCR, while the TCRdb copy is restricted to in-frame clones and leaves out a portion. Among roughly 98,000 clones, roughly 78% were seen once, and the ten largest hold around 9.5%. This TCR came from an older woman in good health. This rearrangement joins TRBV11-2 to TRBJ1-1; D gene uncertain. The source material was blood. The CDR3 region has the DNA TGTGCCAGCGGAGGACTGAACACTGAAGCTTTCTTT. As protein: CASGGLNTEAFF.